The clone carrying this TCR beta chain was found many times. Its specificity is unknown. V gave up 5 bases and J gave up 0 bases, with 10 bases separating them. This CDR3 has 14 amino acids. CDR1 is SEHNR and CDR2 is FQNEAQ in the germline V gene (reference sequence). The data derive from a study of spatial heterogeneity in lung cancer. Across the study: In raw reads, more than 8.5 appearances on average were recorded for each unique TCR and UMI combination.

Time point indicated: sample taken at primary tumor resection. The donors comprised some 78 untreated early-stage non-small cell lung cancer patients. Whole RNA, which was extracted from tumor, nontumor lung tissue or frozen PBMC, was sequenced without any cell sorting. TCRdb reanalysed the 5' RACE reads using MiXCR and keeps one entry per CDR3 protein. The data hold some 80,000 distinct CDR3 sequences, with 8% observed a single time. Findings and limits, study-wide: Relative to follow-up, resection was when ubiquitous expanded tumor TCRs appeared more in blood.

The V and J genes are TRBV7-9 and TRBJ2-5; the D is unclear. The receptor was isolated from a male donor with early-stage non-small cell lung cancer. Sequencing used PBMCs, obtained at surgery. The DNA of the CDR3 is TGTGCCAGCAGCCAAAGTGCAAACCAAGAGACCCAGTACTTC. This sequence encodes CASSQSANQETQYF.